The present T cell receptor (beta chain) was sequenced within a study of T-cell reconstitution after alpha-beta-depleted transplantation in children. Between the trimmed V and J ends, which lost 3 bases and 7 bases, there was a span of 15 bases. CDR3 length: 14 residues. Unique molecular identifiers were used in preparing the TCRbeta library. TCRdb called the PCR reads again in MiXCR, with one record for every CDR3 protein. This table holds some 390,000 distinct CDR3 sequences, over 20% found once. This clonotype was counted at least ten times. This specimen consisted of PBMCs from the stem cell graft donor, obtained from the stem cell graft. The TCR originated in a human donor who donated a stem cell graft to a child with acute myeloid leukemia. This chain uses TRBV12-3 or TRBV12-4 with TRBJ1-2; D gene uncertain. CDR3 loop: CASSLMIRVGGYTF. The CDR3 DNA follows: TGTGCCAGCAGTTTGATGATCCGGGTTGGTGGCTACACCTTC.